This entry concerns a single TCR beta chain. Germline CDR1 MNHEY, CDR2 SVGAGI. Trimming removed 8 bases from V and 4 bases from J; junction bases left unmatched: 7. The CDR3 spans 15 residues. These data belong to a study of technical replicates of blood from a few donors. Clones were sequenced by immunoSEQ multiplex PCR, and TCRdb holds only the in-frame ones, with some missing. This table has 40,000 to 60,000 clones, around 84% appearing once. This clonotype originated in a human donor in good health. Some clones in this sample may be carry-over from other donors' samples. Sequenced material: PBMCs. The chain employs TRBV6-5 and TRBJ2-2; 10 bases map to TRBD2. The CDR3 sequence: CASGASGRITGELFF. In nucleotides, the CDR3 is TGTGCCAGCGGGGCTAGCGGGAGAATCACCGGGGAGCTGTTTTTT.